This T cell receptor (beta chain) was sequenced during a study of blood T cell repertoires in COVID-19. Study-wide context: Samples of COVID-19 (acute and convalescent) were obtained from the United States, Italy and Spain. PBMCs, B-cell-depleted T cells, or T cells were the source of the cDNA or gDNA that made up the material.

Source study methods: Amplification with reference gene primers provided the estimates of nucleated cell counts. Here immunoSEQ multiplex PCR was the method, and the copy in TCRdb shows in-frame clones only, minus some. V and J calls and clone size are given by that table; D and trimming were obtained from the DNA. Of a few hundred thousand clones in the sample, 70% to 90% are singletons; the top ten hold around 10%. This clone turned up a few times. Trimming took 7 bases from V and 3 from J, leaving 12 bases between them. Per the germline V gene, CDR1 is SGHDN and CDR2 is FVKESK. CDR3 size: 13 residues.

This chain joins TRBV14 and TRBJ1-1; the D gene is possibly TRBD1 (5 bases). The receptor's source is a woman in her seventies with acute or convalescent COVID-19. Sequenced input: peripheral blood. The CDR3 is CASTGVGDTEAFF. The DNA for the CDR3 is TGTGCCAGCACGGGGGTAGGGGACACTGAAGCTTTCTTT.